This is a list of T cell receptor beta chains from one sample in a study of siplizumab effects on memory and regulatory T cells. TCRdb's copy holds only in-frame clones and misses some; the assay was immunoSEQ multiplex PCR. The sample includes approximately 50,000 clones, 85% to 95% seen only once; the top ten take approximately 17%. The sequenced sample consisted of CD8+ T cells sorted from blood. The receptors were gathered from a human donor in good health. Both conserved end residues are part of each CDR3. Fields, in order: clone size, J gene, D gene, CDR3 length, V gene, CDR3 DNA, CDR3 protein. The D gene is left open where the match is weak. Some rows have no size entry. The others give once, few or many, or a class for an expanded clone.

abundance: .
j_gene: TRBJ2-3
d_gene: .
len: 13
v_gene: TRBV10-3
CDR3nt: TGTGCCATCTCCCACCCCCCCACAGATACGCAGTATTTT
CDR3aa: CAISHPPTDTQYF

abundance: .
j_gene: TRBJ2-3
d_gene: .
len: 15
v_gene: TRBV7-6
CDR3nt: TGTGCCAGCAGCTTCTGGTCCGACTACGGAGATACGCAGTATTTT
CDR3aa: CASSFWSDYGDTQYF

abundance: .
j_gene: TRBJ2-7
d_gene: .
len: 18
v_gene: TRBV5-3
CDR3nt: TGTGCCAGAAGCTCCCGTGACCCTGGGATACAGAGCTCCTACGAGCAGTACTTC
CDR3aa: CARSSRDPGIQSSYEQYF

abundance: once
j_gene: TRBJ2-5
d_gene: .
len: 13
v_gene: TRBV9
CDR3nt: TGTGCCAGCAGCGTAGACAGGGAAGAGACCCAGTACTTC
CDR3aa: CASSVDREETQYF

abundance: .
j_gene: TRBJ1-2
d_gene: TRBD1
len: 14
v_gene: TRBV2
CDR3nt: TGTGCCAGCAGCCTGGGACAGCTAGTCTATGGCTACACCTTC
CDR3aa: CASSLGQLVYGYTF

abundance: .
j_gene: TRBJ2-3
d_gene: .
len: 10
v_gene: TRBV2
CDR3nt: TGTGCCAGCCGGGTGGAGAGGGAGTATTTT
CDR3aa: CASRVEREYF

abundance: few
j_gene: TRBJ2-7
d_gene: .
len: 14
v_gene: TRBV13
CDR3nt: TGTGCCAGCAGCGGGGGTAGGATCTCCTACGAGCAGTACTTC
CDR3aa: CASSGGRISYEQYF

abundance: .
j_gene: TRBJ2-7
d_gene: .
len: 11
v_gene: TRBV19
CDR3nt: TGTGCCAGCGGTCGGGGGAGCGAGCAGTACTTC
CDR3aa: CASGRGSEQYF

abundance: .
j_gene: TRBJ2-7
d_gene: TRBD2
len: 18
v_gene: TRBV30
CDR3nt: TGTGCCTGGACCCGGAGGGGACTAGCGGGAGTCTACTCCTTCGAGCAGTACTTC
CDR3aa: CAWTRRGLAGVYSFEQYF

abundance: .
j_gene: TRBJ2-7
d_gene: .
len: 16
v_gene: TRBV21-1
CDR3nt: TGTGCCAGCAGCAAAGGGGGTAGCGGAGGCTCCTACGAGCAGTACTTC
CDR3aa: CASSKGGSGGSYEQYF

abundance: .
j_gene: TRBJ2-1
d_gene: TRBD1
len: 13
v_gene: TRBV28
CDR3nt: TGTGCCAGCAGTATACAGGGGGCGCCGGAGCAGTTCTTC
CDR3aa: CASSIQGAPEQFF

abundance: .
j_gene: TRBJ1-5
d_gene: .
len: 17
v_gene: TRBV28
CDR3nt: TGTGCCAGCAGTTTAGTCCCCTTTGGTGTGAGCAATCAGCCCCAGCATTTT
CDR3aa: CASSLVPFGVSNQPQHF

abundance: once
j_gene: TRBJ2-1
d_gene: .
len: 13
v_gene: TRBV7-9
CDR3nt: TGTGCCAGCAGCCAAACAAGTCCGAATGAGCAGTTCTTC
CDR3aa: CASSQTSPNEQFF

abundance: .
j_gene: TRBJ1-1
d_gene: TRBD1
len: 16
v_gene: TRBV5-1
CDR3nt: TGCGCCAGCAGCTTGGGACCGGGACAGGGGGCAGATGAAGCTTTCTTT
CDR3aa: CASSLGPGQGADEAFF

abundance: few
j_gene: TRBJ1-1
d_gene: .
len: 15
v_gene: TRBV10-3
CDR3nt: TGTGCCATCAGTGAGTCGGTGCAAGGTGGCACTGAAGCTTTCTTT
CDR3aa: CAISESVQGGTEAFF

abundance: few
j_gene: TRBJ2-4
d_gene: TRBD2
len: 19
v_gene: TRBV7-9
CDR3nt: TGTGCCAGCAGCTCTACGGGACTAGCGGGAGTTGATTCCAAAAACATTCAGTACTTC
CDR3aa: CASSSTGLAGVDSKNIQYF

abundance: .
j_gene: TRBJ1-2
d_gene: .
len: 14
v_gene: TRBV29-1
CDR3nt: TGCAGCGTTGCCTTTGGGACAACCAACTATGGCTACACCTTC
CDR3aa: CSVAFGTTNYGYTF

abundance: .
j_gene: TRBJ1-6
d_gene: .
len: 15
v_gene: TRBV29-1
CDR3nt: TGCAGCGTTCGTAAGGGGACGGACTATAATTCACCCCTCCACTTT
CDR3aa: CSVRKGTDYNSPLHF

abundance: once
j_gene: TRBJ2-7
d_gene: TRBD2
len: 18
v_gene: TRBV5-1
CDR3nt: TGCGCCAGCAGCTCTAAACTAGCGGGATTCCCCGCTACCTACGAGCAGTACTTC
CDR3aa: CASSSKLAGFPATYEQYF

abundance: .
j_gene: TRBJ2-2
d_gene: .
len: 12
v_gene: TRBV7-8
CDR3nt: TGTGCCAGCAGCTTAGCAGCCGGGGAGCTGTTTTTT
CDR3aa: CASSLAAGELFF

abundance: .
j_gene: TRBJ2-7
d_gene: .
len: 14
v_gene: TRBV9
CDR3nt: TGTGCCAGCAGCGTAGAGGTGGTGACCGACGAGCAGTACTTC
CDR3aa: CASSVEVVTDEQYF

abundance: .
j_gene: TRBJ1-5
d_gene: .
len: 17
v_gene: TRBV19
CDR3nt: TGTGCCAGTCTTGGGTCCGGAGGGAGGAAGGGGGATCAGCCCCAGCATTTT
CDR3aa: CASLGSGGRKGDQPQHF

abundance: .
j_gene: TRBJ2-1
d_gene: .
len: 16
v_gene: TRBV9
CDR3nt: TGTGCCAGCAGCGTTTTGGGCGGCCCCGGCTGGAATGAGCAGTTCTTC
CDR3aa: CASSVLGGPGWNEQFF

abundance: .
j_gene: TRBJ2-1
d_gene: TRBD2
len: 17
v_gene: TRBV6-1
CDR3nt: TGTGCCAGCAGTGAAAAGTTCCTAACTAGCGGGAGGAATGAGCAGTTCTTC
CDR3aa: CASSEKFLTSGRNEQFF

abundance: once
j_gene: TRBJ2-2
d_gene: .
len: 15
v_gene: TRBV9
CDR3nt: TGTGCCAGCAGCCCCCGGACAGACCTCACCGGGGAGCTGTTTTTT
CDR3aa: CASSPRTDLTGELFF